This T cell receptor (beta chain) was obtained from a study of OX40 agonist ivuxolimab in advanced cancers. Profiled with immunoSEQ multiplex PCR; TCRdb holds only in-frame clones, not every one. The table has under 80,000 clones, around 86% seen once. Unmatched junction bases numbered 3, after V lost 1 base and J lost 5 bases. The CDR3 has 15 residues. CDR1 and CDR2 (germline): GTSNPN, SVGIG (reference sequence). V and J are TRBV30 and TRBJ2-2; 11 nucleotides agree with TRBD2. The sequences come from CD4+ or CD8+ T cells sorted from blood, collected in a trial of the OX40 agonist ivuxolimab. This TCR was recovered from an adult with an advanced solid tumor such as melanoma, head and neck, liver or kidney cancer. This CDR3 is CAWSALAGGTGELFF. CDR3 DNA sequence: TGTGCCTGGAGTGCGCTAGCGGGGGGAACCGGGGAGCTGTTTTTT.